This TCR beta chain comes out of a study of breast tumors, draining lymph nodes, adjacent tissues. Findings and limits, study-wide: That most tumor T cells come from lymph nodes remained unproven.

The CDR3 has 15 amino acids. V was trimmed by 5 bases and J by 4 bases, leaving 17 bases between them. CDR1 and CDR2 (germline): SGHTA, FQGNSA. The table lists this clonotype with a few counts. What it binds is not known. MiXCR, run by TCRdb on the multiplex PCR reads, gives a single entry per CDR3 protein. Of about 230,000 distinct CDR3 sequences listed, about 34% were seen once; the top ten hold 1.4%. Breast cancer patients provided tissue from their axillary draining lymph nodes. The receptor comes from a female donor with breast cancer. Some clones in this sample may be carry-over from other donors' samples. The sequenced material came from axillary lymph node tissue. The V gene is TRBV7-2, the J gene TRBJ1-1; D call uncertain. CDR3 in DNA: TGTGCCAGCAGCCGGACGCCTGCCATGGGCACTGAAGCTTTCTTT. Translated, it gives CASSRTPAMGTEAFF.